The T cell receptor beta chain under discussion was sequenced for a study of blood T cell repertoires in COVID-19. Study-level information: PBMCs, B-cell-depleted T cells, or T cells provided the cDNA or gDNA that made up the material.

This clone was seen once. CDR1 is DFQATT and CDR2 is SNEGSKA in the germline V gene (reference sequence). This CDR3 comprises 14 residues. The junction had 10 bases not matched to a gene; V was cut back by 6 bases and J by 9 bases. Some clones are missing from TCRdb's copy, which holds only in-frame ones; the method was immunoSEQ multiplex PCR. The profile covers 230,000 or so clones, with around 81% appearing a single time and roughly 3.2% taken by the ten largest. This TCR was sampled from a man aged 45-65 years who had recovered from COVID-19. Sequences were obtained from PBMCs or T cells enriched from blood (not recorded which). The chain carries TRBV20-1 and TRBJ2-1; 11 nucleotides agree with TRBD2. CDR3 sequence reads: CSASSGRALGEQFF. The CDR3 DNA follows: TGCAGTGCAAGTAGCGGGAGGGCCTTAGGTGAGCAGTTCTTC.